This T cell receptor beta chain was found in a study of TIL therapy for anti-PD-1-resistant metastatic lung cancer. Broader study findings: Treatment-naive, never-smoker and oncogene-addicted patients were overrepresented in this highly selected cohort.

Deletions cut 8 bases from V and 7 bases from J, with 18 bases between. The V gene's germline CDR1 is MNHNY and CDR2 SVGAGI (reference sequence). The CDR3 has 13 amino acids. On this clone: Its target is not known.

Sequencing used immunoSEQ v3. Clones were sequenced by immunoSEQ multiplex PCR, and TCRdb holds only the in-frame ones, with some missing. This table has about 59,000 clones, roughly 70% appearing once. Noted time point: pre-treatment sample, taken before nivolumab and TIL therapy. This chain links TRBV6-6 with TRBJ2-7; possibly TRBD2 for D (7 bases). The starting material was blood, obtained at baseline. The TCR comes from a person aged 25 to 80 with non-small cell lung cancer. For the CDR3, the DNA is TGTGCCAGCCAAGGGGGGGGCCCCCTGGAGCAGTACTTC. Its protein product is CASQGGGPLEQYF.